This TCR beta chain stems from a study of T cell responses to AZD1222 COVID-19 vaccine. There are 15 residues in the CDR3. Germline V gene lookup returns CDR1 SGHTA and CDR2 FQGNSA. The junction had 10 bases not matched to a gene; V was cut back by 5 bases and J by 7 bases. TCRdb keeps only in-frame clones here, not all; method: immunoSEQ multiplex PCR. In the table there are approximately 180,000 clones, approximately 90% of which are singletons. Study-wide findings and caveats: Donors skewed white British and female; clonal diversity was possibly underestimated. Within unmutated variant regions lay the reported targets of nearly half of spike-specific TCRs.

Comment on this clone: Its antigen is as yet unknown.

The chain carries TRBV7-2 and TRBJ2-7; 11 positions agree with TRBD1. The sample consisted of peripheral blood, taken on day 0 of AZD1222 vaccination. The receptor's source is an adult in good health. Here the CDR3 reads CASSLPGQGAREQYF. As DNA, the CDR3 is TGTGCCAGCAGCCTCCCCGGACAGGGGGCAAGAGAGCAGTACTTC.